These 27 T cell receptor beta chains share one sample of origin, sequenced in a study of early T cells in non-severe SARS-CoV-2 infection. In TCRdb, the 5' RACE reads were re-called with MiXCR into one record per CDR3 protein. The sample lists under 85,000 distinct CDR3 sequences, 13% to 15% occurring once. Sample: whole blood, taken at baseline. The receptors come from an adult who was a healthcare worker with PCR-confirmed SARS-CoV-2 infection or an uninfected control (not recorded which).

This clonotype was recorded at least ten times. This chain uses TRBV5-1 with TRBJ2-2; D assignment may be TRBD1 or TRBD2 (5 bases each). Germline V gene data show CDR1 as SGHRS and CDR2 as YFSETQ. CDR3 size: 16 residues. V gave up 3 bases and J gave up 2 bases, with 14 bases separating them. CDR3 residues: CASSSAGAGNTGELFF. The DNA for the CDR3 is TGCGCCAGCAGCTCCGCCGGGGCGGGCAACACCGGGGAGCTGTTTTTT. The variable domain in full, with the rest retrieved from reference TRBV5-1 and TRBJ2-2, is KAGVTQTPRYLIKTRGQQVTLSCSPISGHRSVSWYQQTPGQGLQFLFEYFSETQRNKGNFPGRFSGRQFSNSRSEMNVSTLELGDSALYLCASSSAGAGNTGELFFGEGSRLTVL.

This clonotype has just a few counts. The chain uses TRBV12-3 or TRBV12-4 and TRBJ2-3; no clear D gene. Trimming took off 6 bases at V and 9 bases at J, with 16 bases between the two ends. This CDR3 has 13 residues. The CDR3 here is CASSHGPLGTQYF. CDR3 nucleotide sequence: TGTGCCAGCAGCCACGGACCACTCGGGACGCAGTATTTT.

V gene TRBV6-7 combines with J gene TRBJ2-7; unclear D gene. TRBV6-7 is sorted into the ORF group, with uncertain function. Trimming cost V 9 bases and J 8 bases, with 8 bases left between them. The CDR3 sequence is 9 residues long. The CDR3 region has the DNA TGTGCCAGGGGTCTGCAGCAGTACTTC. Translated, it gives CARGLQQYF.

This clonotype was observed a few times. The gene calls are TRBV12-3 or TRBV12-4 and TRBJ2-5, with D possibly matching TRBD1 (5 bases). Trimming stripped 6 bases from V and 1 base from J, with 12 bases between. The CDR3 consists of 14 residues. CDR3 nucleotides: TGTGCCAGCAGCCCCCGACAGTTCCAAGAGACCCAGTACTTC. Its protein product is CASSPRQFQETQYF.

This clonotype was seen only a few times. The chain joins TRBV5-4 to TRBJ2-7, with 9 bases that match TRBD2. The CDR3 is made up of 14 amino acids. The V segment lost 0 bases and the J segment 4 bases; nucleotides outside the gene matches: 2. Germline V lookup: CDR1 SGHNT, CDR2 YYREEE (reference sequence). The CDR3 sequence: CASSLGGRAYEQYF. In DNA, the CDR3 is TGTGCCAGCAGCTTGGGCGGGAGGGCGTACGAGCAGTACTTC.

This clonotype was observed a handful of times. The rearrangement uses TRBV28 and TRBJ2-7; D tentatively fits TRBD1 or TRBD2 (6 bases each). CDR3 length: 16 amino acids. CDR1 and CDR2 (germline): MDHEN, SYDVKM. Trimming shortened V by 6 bases and J by 7 bases, and 25 bases separated the two germline ends. CDR3 region: CASSAPEGGSLLEQYF. The CDR3 region has the DNA TGTGCCAGCAGCGCTCCCGAGGGGGGCAGCCTCCTGGAGCAGTACTTC.

This clonotype was recorded at least ten times. The V and J genes are TRBV29-1 and TRBJ2-5; D unresolved. This CDR3 comprises 11 residues. Germline CDR1 is SQVTM and CDR2 is ANQGSEA. The V and J ends lost 4 bases and 3 bases respectively, with 6 bases between them. In nucleotides, the CDR3 is TGCAGCGTTGTTGATAAAGAGACCCAGTACTTC. It codes for CSVVDKETQYF.

J is TRBJ1-4 and V is TRBV6-5, with 7 bases fitting TRBD1. The CDR3 is 16 residues long. Trimming at V came to 3 bases and at J to 5 bases, leaving 9 bases not matched to a gene. Per germline, CDR1 MNHEY and CDR2 SVGAGI. Written as DNA, the CDR3 is TGTGCCAGCAGTTATTCCTACAGGGGCGGGAATGAAAAACTGTTTTTT. Protein: CASSYSYRGGNEKLFF.

The chain uses TRBV15 and TRBJ2-3; the D is unclear. V gave up 5 bases and J gave up 2 bases, with 17 bases separating them. The CDR3 contains 16 residues. Germline V CDR1 and CDR2: LNHNV, YYDKDF (reference sequence). For the CDR3, the DNA is TGTGCCACCAGCCGAGTATCGGGCCCCGACACAGATACGCAGTATTTT. It encodes CATSRVSGPDTDTQYF.

The CDR3 DNA follows: TGCAGCGTTGATTCGGGTTCGGGGACTGAAGCTTTCTTT. It translates to CSVDSGSGTEAFF. The chain joins TRBV29-1 to TRBJ1-1; D is unresolved. Germline V gene sequence: CDR1 SQVTM, CDR2 ANQGSEA. The V and J ends lost 3 bases and 5 bases respectively, with 13 bases between them. The CDR3 has 13 amino acids. Full variable domain (remainder filled in from reference TRBV29-1 and TRBJ1-1): SAVISQKPSRDICQRGTSLTIQCQVDSQVTMMFWYRQQPGQSLTLIATANQGSEATYESGFVIDKFPISRPNLTFSTLTVSNMSPEDSSIYLCSVDSGSGTEAFFGQGTRLTVV.

The V and J genes are TRBV6-1 and TRBJ2-7; the match to TRBD2 covers 12 bases. This CDR3 is 16 amino acids long. Germline lookup yields CDR1 MNHNS and CDR2 SASEGT. V lost 2 bases, J lost 4 bases, and 6 bases stayed unmatched. CDR3: CASSERLAGEPYEQYF. DNA of the CDR3: TGTGCCAGCAGTGAAAGACTAGCGGGAGAACCTTACGAGCAGTACTTC.

Ten or more counts support this clonotype. The rearrangement links TRBV15 to TRBJ2-2; D may correspond to TRBD1 or TRBD2 (5 bases each). Trimming left V 0 bases short and J 5 bases short, with 10 bases between. This CDR3 has 15 residues. Germline V gene lookup returns CDR1 LNHNV and CDR2 YYDKDF (reference sequence). The DNA for the CDR3 is TGTGCCACCAGCAGAGATATGAGGGGAACCGGGGAGCTGTTTTTT. Translation: CATSRDMRGTGELFF.

The J gene is TRBJ2-3, the V gene TRBV29-1; D may be TRBD1 (5 bases). From germline, CDR1 is SQVTM and CDR2 ANQGSEA. This CDR3 is 12 amino acids long. Trimming took 6 bases from V and 4 from J, leaving 11 bases between them. CDR3 DNA sequence: TGCAGCGTACAGGATTCCTCAGATACGCAGTATTTT. It yields the protein CSVQDSSDTQYF.

The chain is built from TRBV12-3 or TRBV12-4 and TRBJ2-3; D is unclear. This CDR3 contains 15 residues. Deletions cut 4 bases from V and 2 bases from J, with 13 bases between. The CDR3 DNA follows: TGTGCCAGCAGTTCCCGGACGATACCCACAGATACGCAGTATTTT. Its translation is CASSSRTIPTDTQYF.

This clonotype showed up just a few times. Written as DNA, the CDR3 is TGTGCCAGCAGCCAGGGCTCAGAGCAGTACTTC. It yields the protein CASSQGSEQYF. The chain links TRBV3-1 to TRBJ2-7; D gene unclear. This CDR3 comprises 11 residues. The V gene lost 3 bases and the J gene lost 7 bases, with 7 bases spanning the gap. The germline V gene has CDR1 LGHDT and CDR2 YNNKEL (reference sequence).

This clonotype came up many times. The V and J genes are TRBV2 and TRBJ1-5; the D gene is possibly TRBD1 (5 bases). Trimming removed 4 bases from V and 4 bases from J, with 8 bases in between. The germline V gene encodes CDR1 SNHLY and CDR2 FYNNEI. The CDR3 totals 13 residues. The CDR3 reads CASSGQLNQPQHF. The CDR3 DNA is TGTGCCAGCAGTGGACAGTTAAATCAGCCCCAGCATTTT.

This clonotype was seen many times. The chain joins TRBV28 to TRBJ1-2, with TRBD1 identical over 9 bases. V was clipped by 5 bases and J by 4 bases; unmatched bases: 2. The CDR3 has 13 amino acids. Germline CDR1 and CDR2: MDHEN and SYDVKM. CDR3 DNA: TGTGCCAGCAGTGGGGACAGGGTCTATGGCTACACCTTC. Its protein product is CASSGDRVYGYTF.

This clonotype occurred a few times. The V gene is TRBV5-4, the J gene TRBJ1-1; D is unresolved. The CDR3 has 15 residues. Germline CDR1 is SGHNT and CDR2 is YYREEE (reference sequence). Trimming removed 5 bases at V and 1 base at J, with 15 bases between. Here the CDR3 DNA reads TGTGCCAGCAGATTAAGTACACCATCGAACACTGAAGCTTTCTTT. It translates to CASRLSTPSNTEAFF.

This clonotype has only one observation. The chain employs TRBV5-4 and TRBJ2-1; TRBD1 matches at 8 bases. Germline loops: CDR1 SGHNT, CDR2 YYREEE (reference sequence). The CDR3 is 15 amino acids. With 3 bases clipped from V and 2 bases from J, the junction kept 4 bases outside the gene matches. The CDR3 DNA reads as TGTGCCAGCAGCTCGGACAGGGCGGCCTACAATGAGCAGTTCTTC. Translated, it gives CASSSDRAAYNEQFF.

The chain employs TRBV4-2 and TRBJ2-7; 8 bases align to TRBD2. The V gene end was trimmed by 3 bases and the J gene end by 4 bases; junction bases not matched to a gene: 5. The germline CDR1 and CDR2 sequences are LGHNA and YNFKEQ. The CDR3 length is 14 residues. CDR3 coding DNA: TGTGCCAGCAGCCACCCGGGACTAGTTTACGAGCAGTACTTC. Encoded protein: CASSHPGLVYEQYF.

This clonotype was counted between two and nine times. V usage is TRBV28 and J usage is TRBJ1-3, with D perhaps matching TRBD1 (5 bases). The germline V and J ends were trimmed by 6 bases and 0 bases, with 15 bases remaining between them. The CDR3 extends over 16 amino acids. Germline V gene lookup returns CDR1 MDHEN and CDR2 SYDVKM. CDR3 sequence: CASSPSETASGNTIYF. CDR3 nucleotides: TGTGCCAGCAGCCCCTCCGAGACAGCCTCTGGAAACACCATATATTTT.

This clonotype was counted a few times. The genes are TRBV18 and TRBJ2-3, with 10 bases matching TRBD2. CDR3 length equals 16 residues. The V and J ends lost 3 bases and 0 bases, in that order; junction bases with no gene match: 3. Germline CDR1 is KGHSH and CDR2 is LQKENI. CDR3 amino acids: CASSPRLAGSTDTQYF. The CDR3 DNA follows: TGTGCCAGCTCACCGCGACTAGCGGGCAGCACAGATACGCAGTATTTT.

The genes are TRBV11-3 and TRBJ2-3, with 10 nucleotides matching TRBD2. The CDR3 contains 15 residues. CDR1 and CDR2 (germline): SGHNT, YENEEA. V shed 2 bases and J 5 bases; nucleotides not matched to a gene: 4. The CDR3 sequence: CASSLPAGGQDTQYF. CDR3 nucleotides: TGTGCCAGCAGCTTACCAGCGGGAGGGCAAGATACGCAGTATTTT.

Only a few counts were recorded for this clonotype. This chain joins TRBV7-2 and TRBJ2-7; D is unresolved. This CDR3 region has 13 residues. Germline V gives CDR1 SGHTA, CDR2 FQGNSA. Trimming pared 4 bases from V and 7 bases from J, leaving 14 bases between. The CDR3 coding sequence is TGTGCCAGCAGCTGGGTGGCCGAAGGGGAGCAGTACTTC. As protein: CASSWVAEGEQYF. Full variable domain (remainder filled in from reference TRBV7-2 and TRBJ2-7): GAGVSQSPSNKVTEKGKDVELRCDPISGHTALYWYRQSLGQGLEFLIYFQGNSAPDKSGLPSDRFSAERTGGSVSTLTIQRTQQEDSAVYLCASSWVAEGEQYFGPGTRLTVT.

This clonotype was seen a handful of times. The V gene is TRBV10-1, the J gene TRBJ1-6; 7 positions agree with TRBD1. Unmatched junction bases numbered 6, after V lost 2 bases and J lost 8 bases. CDR1 WNHNN and CDR2 SYGVQD come from the germline V gene (reference sequence). This CDR3 is built from 15 residues. CDR3 sequence reads: CASSEAGTEDSPLHF. The CDR3 region has the DNA TGCGCCAGCAGTGAGGCCGGGACAGAGGATTCACCCCTCCACTTT.

J is TRBJ2-7 and V is TRBV5-1, with TRBD1 matching over 8 bases. Germline values: CDR1 SGHRS, CDR2 YFSETQ. With 4 bases clipped from V and 4 bases from J, the junction kept 10 bases outside the gene matches. This CDR3 is built from 15 residues. CDR3 amino acids: CASSPGTGPGYEQYF. CDR3 coding DNA: TGCGCCAGCAGCCCTGGGACAGGCCCGGGTTACGAGCAGTACTTC.

This clonotype was seen many times. The chain uses TRBV10-2 and TRBJ2-7; 10 bases agree with TRBD2. The CDR3 is 13 residues long. Germline loops: CDR1 WSHSY, CDR2 SAAADI. J was trimmed by 3 bases and V by 8 bases; bases with no gene match: 4. In nucleotides, the CDR3 is TGCGCCAGCGGGGGACTAGCGTTCTACGAGCAGTACTTC. Translating it yields CASGGLAFYEQYF.